These 2 T cell receptor beta chains were all obtained from the same sample, sequenced in a study of blood T cell repertoires in COVID-19. Some clones are missing from TCRdb's copy, which holds only in-frame ones; the method was immunoSEQ multiplex PCR. Of around 340,000 clones in the sample, around 80% were seen once. What was sequenced was peripheral blood. The receptors derive from a man in his thirties or forties with active or convalescent COVID-19.

This clone was found once. The rearrangement links TRBV9 to TRBJ1-4, with D possibly matching TRBD1 (6 bases). Germline V gene data show CDR1 as SGDLS and CDR2 as YYNGEE. V was pared by 4 bases and J by 8 bases, with 18 bases between. The CDR3 consists of 15 residues. The CDR3 DNA reads as TGTGCCAGCAGCTTGACGACAGGCGTCCGAGAAAAACTGTTTTTT. It codes for CASSLTTGVREKLFF. Looking up the rest from reference TRBV9 and TRBJ1-4 gives the full variable domain: DSGVTQTPKHLITATGQRVTLRCSPRSGDLSVYWYQQSLDQGLQFLIQYYNGEERAKGNILERFSAQQFPDLHSELNLSSLELGDSALYFCASSLTTGVREKLFFGSGTQLSVL.

The CDR3: CASTVGHNSPLHF. The CDR3, as DNA: TGTGCCAGCACCGTGGGCCATAATTCACCCCTCCACTTT. The chain is built from TRBV25-1 and TRBJ1-6, with D unresolved. CDR1 MGHDK and CDR2 SYGVNS come from the germline V gene. V was pared by 7 bases and J by 5 bases, with 9 bases between. This CDR3 has 13 residues.